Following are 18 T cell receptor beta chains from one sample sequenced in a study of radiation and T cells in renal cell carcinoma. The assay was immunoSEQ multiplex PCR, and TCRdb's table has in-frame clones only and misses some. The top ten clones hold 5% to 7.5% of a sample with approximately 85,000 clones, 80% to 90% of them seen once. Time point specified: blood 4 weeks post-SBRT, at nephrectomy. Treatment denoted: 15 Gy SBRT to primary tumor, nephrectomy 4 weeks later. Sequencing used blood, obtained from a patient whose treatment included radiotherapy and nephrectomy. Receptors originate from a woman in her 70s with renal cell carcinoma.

The CDR3 bases are TGTGCCAGCAGCTCGACCACGCTCAGCGAGTTTCACTCTGGAAACACCATATATTTT. Translated: CASSSTTLSEFHSGNTIYF. The chain recombines TRBV7-8 with TRBJ1-3, with D uncertain. The CDR3 is 19 amino acids. Trimming took 4 bases from V and 0 from J, leaving 22 bases between them. Germline V CDR1 and CDR2: SGHVS, FQNEAQ. Together with reference TRBV7-8 and TRBJ1-3, the CDR3 gives the full variable domain: GAGVSQSPRYKVAKRGQDVALRCDPISGHVSLFWYQQALGQGPEFLTYFQNEAQLDKSGLPSDRFFAERPEGSVSTLKIQRTQQEDSAVYLCASSSTTLSEFHSGNTIYFGEGSWLTVV.

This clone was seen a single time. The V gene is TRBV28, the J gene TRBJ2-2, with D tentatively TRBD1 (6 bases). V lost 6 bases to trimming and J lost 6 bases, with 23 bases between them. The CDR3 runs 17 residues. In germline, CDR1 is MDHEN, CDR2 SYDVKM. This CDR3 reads CASSSKSFYRASGELFF. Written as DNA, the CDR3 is TGTGCCAGCAGCTCCAAATCCTTTTACAGGGCCTCCGGGGAGCTGTTTTTT. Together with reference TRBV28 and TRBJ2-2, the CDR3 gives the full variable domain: DVKVTQSSRYLVKRTGEKVFLECVQDMDHENMFWYRQDPGLGLRLIYFSYDVKMKEKGDIPEGYSVSREKKERFSLILESASTNQTSMYLCASSSKSFYRASGELFFGEGSRLTVL.

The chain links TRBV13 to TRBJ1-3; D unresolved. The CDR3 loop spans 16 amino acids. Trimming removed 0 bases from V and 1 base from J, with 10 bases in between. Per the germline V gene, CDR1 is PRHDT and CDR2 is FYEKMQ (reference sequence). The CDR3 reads CASSLGGFGSGNTIYF. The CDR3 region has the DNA TGTGCCAGCAGCTTAGGGGGTTTTGGGTCTGGAAACACCATATATTTT.

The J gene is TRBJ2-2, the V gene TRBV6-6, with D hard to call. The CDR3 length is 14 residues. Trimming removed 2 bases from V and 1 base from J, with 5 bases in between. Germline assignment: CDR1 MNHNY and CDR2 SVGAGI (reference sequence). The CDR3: CASSYLQNTGELFF. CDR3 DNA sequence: TGTGCCAGCAGTTACCTTCAGAACACCGGGGAGCTGTTTTTT.

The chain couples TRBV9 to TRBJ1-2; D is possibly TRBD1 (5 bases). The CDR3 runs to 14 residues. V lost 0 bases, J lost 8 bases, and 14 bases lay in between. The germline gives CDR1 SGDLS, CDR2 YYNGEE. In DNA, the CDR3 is TGTGCCAGCAGCGTAGATACAGGCAGACGGGGCTACACCTTC. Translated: CASSVDTGRRGYTF.

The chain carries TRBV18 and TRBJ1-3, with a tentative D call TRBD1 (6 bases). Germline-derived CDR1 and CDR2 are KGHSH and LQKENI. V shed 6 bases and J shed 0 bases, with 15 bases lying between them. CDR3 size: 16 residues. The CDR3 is CASSRDTSFSGNTIYF. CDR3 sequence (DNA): TGTGCCAGCTCCCGGGACACCTCATTCTCTGGAAACACCATATATTTT. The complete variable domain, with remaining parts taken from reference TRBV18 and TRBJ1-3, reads NAGVMQNPRHLVRRRGQEARLRCSPMKGHSHVYWYRQLPEEGLKFMVYLQKENIIDESGMPKERFSAEFPKEGPSILRIQQVVRGDSAAYFCASSRDTSFSGNTIYFGEGSWLTVV.

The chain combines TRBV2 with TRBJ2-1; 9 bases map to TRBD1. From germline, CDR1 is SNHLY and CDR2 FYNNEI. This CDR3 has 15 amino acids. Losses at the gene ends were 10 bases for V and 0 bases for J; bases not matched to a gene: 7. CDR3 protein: CATNQDRGSYNEQFF. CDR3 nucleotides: TGTGCCACAAACCAGGACAGGGGCTCCTACAATGAGCAGTTCTTC.

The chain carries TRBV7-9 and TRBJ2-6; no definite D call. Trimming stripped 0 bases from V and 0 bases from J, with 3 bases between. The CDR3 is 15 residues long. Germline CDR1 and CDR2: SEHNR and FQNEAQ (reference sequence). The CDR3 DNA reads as TGTGCCAGCAGCTTAGCCGGCTCTGGGGCCAACGTCCTGACTTTC. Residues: CASSLAGSGANVLTF.

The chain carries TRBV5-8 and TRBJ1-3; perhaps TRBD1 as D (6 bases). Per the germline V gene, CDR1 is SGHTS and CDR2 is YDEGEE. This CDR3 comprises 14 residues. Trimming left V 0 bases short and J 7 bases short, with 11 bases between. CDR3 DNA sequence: TGTGCCAGCAGCTTGGCGCAGGGGCGGAACACCATATATTTT. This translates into CASSLAQGRNTIYF.

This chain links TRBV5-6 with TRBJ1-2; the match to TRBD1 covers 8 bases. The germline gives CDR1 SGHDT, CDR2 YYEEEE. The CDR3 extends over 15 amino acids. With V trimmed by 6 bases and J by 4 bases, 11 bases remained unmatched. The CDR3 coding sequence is TGTGCCAGCATCCTGTTACAGGGGGGAAGCTATGGCTACACCTTC. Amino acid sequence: CASILLQGGSYGYTF.

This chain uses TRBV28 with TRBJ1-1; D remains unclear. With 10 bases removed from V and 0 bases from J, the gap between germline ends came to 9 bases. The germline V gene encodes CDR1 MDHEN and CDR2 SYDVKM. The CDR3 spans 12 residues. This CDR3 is CATSELNTEAFF. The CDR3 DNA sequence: TGTGCCACCTCTGAGTTGAACACTGAAGCTTTCTTT. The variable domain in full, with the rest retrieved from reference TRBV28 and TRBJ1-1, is DVKVTQSSRYLVKRTGEKVFLECVQDMDHENMFWYRQDPGLGLRLIYFSYDVKMKEKGDIPEGYSVSREKKERFSLILESASTNQTSMYLCATSELNTEAFFGQGTRLTVV.

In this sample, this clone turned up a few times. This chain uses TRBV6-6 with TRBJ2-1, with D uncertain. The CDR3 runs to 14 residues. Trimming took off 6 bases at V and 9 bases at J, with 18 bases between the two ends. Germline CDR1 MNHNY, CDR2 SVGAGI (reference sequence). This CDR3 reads CASSQTGRAIEQFF. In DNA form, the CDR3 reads TGTGCCAGCAGCCAAACCGGTCGCGCTATTGAGCAGTTCTTC.

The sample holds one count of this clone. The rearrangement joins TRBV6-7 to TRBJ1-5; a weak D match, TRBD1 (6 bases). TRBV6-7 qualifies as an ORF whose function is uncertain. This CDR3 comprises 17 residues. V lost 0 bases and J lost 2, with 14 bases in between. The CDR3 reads CASSYSPEGGGNQPQHF. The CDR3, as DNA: TGTGCCAGCAGTTACTCCCCGGAGGGGGGTGGCAATCAGCCCCAGCATTTT.

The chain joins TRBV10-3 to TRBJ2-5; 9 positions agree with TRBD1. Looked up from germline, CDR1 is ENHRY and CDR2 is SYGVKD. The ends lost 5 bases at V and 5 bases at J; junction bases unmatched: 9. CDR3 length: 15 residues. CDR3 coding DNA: TGTGCCATCAGTACCAAACAGGGGGCAGGGGAGACCCAGTACTTC. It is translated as CAISTKQGAGETQYF.

This CDR3 reads CASSLGLRDSGGYTF. Here the CDR3 DNA reads TGTGCCAGCAGCTTAGGCCTAAGGGACAGCGGTGGCTACACCTTC. This chain links TRBV13 with TRBJ1-2; 7 bases match TRBD1. The CDR3 has 15 residues. J was trimmed by 7 bases and V by 0 bases; bases with no gene match: 8. Germline V gene sequence: CDR1 PRHDT, CDR2 FYEKMQ (reference sequence).

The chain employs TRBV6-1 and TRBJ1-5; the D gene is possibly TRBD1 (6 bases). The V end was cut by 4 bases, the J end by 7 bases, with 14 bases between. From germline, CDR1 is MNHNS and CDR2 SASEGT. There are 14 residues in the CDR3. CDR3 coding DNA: TGTGCCAGCAGTGCCTCAGGGGTAGGGCAGCCCCAGCATTTT. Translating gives CASSASGVGQPQHF.

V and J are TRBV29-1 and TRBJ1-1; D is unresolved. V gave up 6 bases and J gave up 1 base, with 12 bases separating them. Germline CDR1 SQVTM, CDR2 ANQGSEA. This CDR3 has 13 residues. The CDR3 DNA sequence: TGCAGCGTACTCAGCGTTACGAACACTGAAGCTTTCTTT. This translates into CSVLSVTNTEAFF. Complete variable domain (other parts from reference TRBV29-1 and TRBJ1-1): SAVISQKPSRDICQRGTSLTIQCQVDSQVTMMFWYRQQPGQSLTLIATANQGSEATYESGFVIDKFPISRPNLTFSTLTVSNMSPEDSSIYLCSVLSVTNTEAFFGQGTRLTVV.

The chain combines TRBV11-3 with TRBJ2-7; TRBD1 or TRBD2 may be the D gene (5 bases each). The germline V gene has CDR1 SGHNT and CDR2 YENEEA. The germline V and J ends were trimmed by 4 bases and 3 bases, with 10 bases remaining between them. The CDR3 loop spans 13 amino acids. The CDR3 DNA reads TGTGCCAGCAGCTCAGGGACGATCTACGAGCAGTACTTC. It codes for CASSSGTIYEQYF.